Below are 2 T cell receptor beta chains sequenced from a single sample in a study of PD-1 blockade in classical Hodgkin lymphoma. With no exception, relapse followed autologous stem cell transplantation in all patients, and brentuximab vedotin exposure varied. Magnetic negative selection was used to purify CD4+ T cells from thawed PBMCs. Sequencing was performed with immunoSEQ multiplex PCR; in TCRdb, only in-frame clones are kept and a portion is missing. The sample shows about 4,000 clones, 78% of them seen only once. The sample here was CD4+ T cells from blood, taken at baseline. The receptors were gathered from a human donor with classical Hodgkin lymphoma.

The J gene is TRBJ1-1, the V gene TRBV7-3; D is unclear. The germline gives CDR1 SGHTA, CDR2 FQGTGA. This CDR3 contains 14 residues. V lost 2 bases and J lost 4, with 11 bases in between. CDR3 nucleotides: TGTGCCAGCAGCTTAGAGCCCCAGAGCACTGAAGCTTTCTTT. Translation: CASSLEPQSTEAFF.

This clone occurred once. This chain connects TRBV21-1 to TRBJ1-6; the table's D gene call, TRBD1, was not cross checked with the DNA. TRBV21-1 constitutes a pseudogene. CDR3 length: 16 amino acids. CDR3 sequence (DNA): TGTGCCAGCAGAAGGGGGTGGTTCTCCTATAATTCACCCCTCCACTTT. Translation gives CASRRGWFSYNSPLHF.